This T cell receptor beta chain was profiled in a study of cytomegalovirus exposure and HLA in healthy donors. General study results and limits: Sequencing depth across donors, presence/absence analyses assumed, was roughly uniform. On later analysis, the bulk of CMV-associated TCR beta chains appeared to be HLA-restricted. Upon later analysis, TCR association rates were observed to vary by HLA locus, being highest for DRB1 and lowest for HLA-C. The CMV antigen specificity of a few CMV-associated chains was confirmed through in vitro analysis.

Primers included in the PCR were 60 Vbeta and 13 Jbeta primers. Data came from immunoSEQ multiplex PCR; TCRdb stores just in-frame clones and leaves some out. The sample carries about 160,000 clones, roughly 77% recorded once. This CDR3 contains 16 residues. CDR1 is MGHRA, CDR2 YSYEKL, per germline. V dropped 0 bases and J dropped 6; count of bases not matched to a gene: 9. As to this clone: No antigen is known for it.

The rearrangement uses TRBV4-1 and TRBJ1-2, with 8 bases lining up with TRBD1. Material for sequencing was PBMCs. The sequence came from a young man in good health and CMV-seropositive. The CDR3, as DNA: TGCGCCAGCAGCCAAGATGGGCAGGGGGCGAAGAATGGCTACACCTTC. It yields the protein CASSQDGQGAKNGYTF.